The entry that follows covers one T cell receptor (beta chain) sequence. Its antigen is undetermined. Looked up from germline, CDR1 is SEHNR and CDR2 is FQNEAQ (reference sequence). V was cut by 6 bases and J by 4 bases, with 12 bases left in between. This CDR3 is built from 13 residues. The data stem from a study of CD8+CD57+ T cells in acquired aplastic anemia. Study information: DNA per sorted CD4+ or CD8+ sample ranged about 0.2 to 30 ug, averaging roughly 3.2 ug.

Findings of the study overall: Statistical testing detected no significant gap in CD8+ Simpson's diversity between patients and controls. Around 27 sequences, all CD8+ CDR3, were shared between patients and controls.

CDR3 and TCR beta VDJ profiling relied on genomic DNA as the template. A single record per CDR3 protein comes from TCRdb applying MiXCR to the reads. This table has 150,000 to 200,000 distinct CDR3 sequences, 50% to 75% appearing once. The rearrangement links TRBV7-9 to TRBJ2-5; no definite D call. The sample comprised sorted CD4+, CD8+, or CD8+CD57+ T cells (not recorded which) from PBMCs. This receptor was identified in a human donor with severe aplastic anemia or a healthy control (not recorded which). The CDR3 reads CASSLDSGETQYF. CDR3 in DNA: TGTGCCAGCAGTCTCGACTCGGGAGAGACCCAGTACTTC.